Only one count was recorded for the clone carrying this T cell receptor (beta chain). Its antigen is still unknown. Survey level was the resolution at which the v3.0 immunoSEQ assay ran. Profiling relied on immunoSEQ multiplex PCR, and the TCRdb table lists in-frame clones only, not all of them. The sample yields about 7,000 clones, under 85% seen once. The CDR3 runs to 14 residues. Per germline, CDR1 KGHSH and CDR2 LQKENI. Trimming took off 4 bases at V and 6 bases at J, with 15 bases between the two ends. The sample comes from a study of long-term antiretroviral therapy in people with HIV. Overall study: Samples from the earliest time points predate the 2015 immediate-ART recommendation by about a decade. Study findings and constraints: Despite increasing after ART, diversity remained lower than that of transplant donor controls.

This sample comprised unsorted PBMCs, obtained 0.2 years after starting antiretroviral therapy. The chain links TRBV18 to TRBJ1-1; possibly TRBD1 for D (6 bases). The sequence was collected from a middle-aged man with HIV. The DNA of the CDR3 is TGTGCCAGCTCACGGGGGGCCCCAGGCGCTGAAGCTTTCTTT. It specifies CASSRGAPGAEAFF.